Listed below are T cell receptor beta chains from one sample, sequenced in a study of tissue T cells after allogeneic stem cell transplantation. The method was immunoSEQ multiplex PCR; TCRdb's version includes in-frame clones alone and lacks a portion of them. Of roughly 9,700 clones listed, 50% to 80% are singletons. The sequencing used tissue from the ileum, collected at autopsy. These receptors were obtained from a woman between 18 and 50 years old with breast cancer. CDR3s include the opening cysteine and the closing phenylalanine or tryptophan. Fields, in order: D gene, V gene, J gene, clone size, CDR3 DNA, CDR3 protein. The D gene is left open where the match is weak. Expanded clones are given a class, and other clones once, few, many or no size at all.

d_call: .; v_call: TRBV13; j_call: TRBJ2-7; clone_size: .; cdr3_nt: TGTGCCAGCAGGAGGGGGGTCGGGGAGCAGTACTTC; cdr3_aa: CASRRGVGEQYF
d_call: .; v_call: TRBV21-1; j_call: TRBJ2-3; clone_size: few; cdr3_nt: TGTGCCAGCAGCAAAGCCCCCCTAGCGGGAGGGCCGAATTCCAGCCTTCGGCCCACAGATACGCAGTATTTT; cdr3_aa: CASSKAPLAGGPNSSLRPTDTQYF
d_call: .; v_call: TRBV19; j_call: TRBJ2-7; clone_size: .; cdr3_nt: TGTGCCAGTAGTATTGGGAGAACTTACGAGCAGTACTTC; cdr3_aa: CASSIGRTYEQYF
d_call: .; v_call: TRBV30; j_call: TRBJ1-6; clone_size: once; cdr3_nt: TGTGCCCGGAAATTGGGGAGCTCCTATAATTCACCCCTCCACTTT; cdr3_aa: CARKLGSSYNSPLHF
d_call: .; v_call: TRBV7-2; j_call: TRBJ2-7; clone_size: .; cdr3_nt: TGTGCCAGCAGCTTAAGGAGTGAAAAGGTCTACGAGCAGTACTTC; cdr3_aa: CASSLRSEKVYEQYF
d_call: .; v_call: TRBV16; j_call: TRBJ1-5; clone_size: .; cdr3_nt: TGTGCCAGCAGCCAAATGGGTGGTAGGAGCGGGGGAGATCAGCCCCAGCATTTT; cdr3_aa: CASSQMGGRSGGDQPQHF
d_call: TRBD1; v_call: TRBV3-1/TRBV3-2; j_call: TRBJ2-7; clone_size: few; cdr3_nt: TGTGCCAGCAGCCAAGGGTACAGGGGGTACGAGCAGTACTTC; cdr3_aa: CASSQGYRGYEQYF
d_call: .; v_call: TRBV28; j_call: TRBJ2-7; clone_size: .; cdr3_nt: TGTGCCAGCAGTTTAACATCCTACGAGCAGTACTTC; cdr3_aa: CASSLTSYEQYF
d_call: TRBD2; v_call: TRBV9; j_call: TRBJ2-5; clone_size: few; cdr3_nt: TGTGCCAGCAGCGTCTCCGGGACTACAAGTCAAGAGACCCAGTACTTC; cdr3_aa: CASSVSGTTSQETQYF
d_call: .; v_call: TRBV3-1/TRBV3-2; j_call: TRBJ2-4; clone_size: .; cdr3_nt: TGTGCCAGCACTATAGCCAAAAACATTCAGTACTTC; cdr3_aa: CASTIAKNIQYF
d_call: .; v_call: TRBV2; j_call: TRBJ1-1; clone_size: few; cdr3_nt: TGTGCCAGCACCCCTGAGAGGAGCACTGAAGCTTTCTTT; cdr3_aa: CASTPERSTEAFF
d_call: .; v_call: TRBV6-4; j_call: TRBJ2-3; clone_size: few; cdr3_nt: TGTGCCAGCAGTGAGGAGGGCCAAGATACGCAGTATTTT; cdr3_aa: CASSEEGQDTQYF
d_call: .; v_call: TRBV3-1/TRBV3-2; j_call: TRBJ2-2; clone_size: .; cdr3_nt: TGTGCCAGCAGCCAAGATCATTGGAACACCGGGGAGCTGTTTTTT; cdr3_aa: CASSQDHWNTGELFF
d_call: TRBD2; v_call: TRBV5-1; j_call: TRBJ2-2; clone_size: .; cdr3_nt: TGCGCCAGCAGCGTAGGCGGGGGGTCGAACACCGGGGAGCTGTTTTTT; cdr3_aa: CASSVGGGSNTGELFF
d_call: .; v_call: TRBV6-6; j_call: TRBJ2-7; clone_size: .; cdr3_nt: TGTGCCACTCCCCCGGACGGCGACTCCTACGAGCAGTACTTC; cdr3_aa: CATPPDGDSYEQYF
d_call: .; v_call: TRBV10-3; j_call: TRBJ2-3; clone_size: .; cdr3_nt: TGTGCCATCATAGGCGAGAACACAGATACGCAGTATTTT; cdr3_aa: CAIIGENTDTQYF